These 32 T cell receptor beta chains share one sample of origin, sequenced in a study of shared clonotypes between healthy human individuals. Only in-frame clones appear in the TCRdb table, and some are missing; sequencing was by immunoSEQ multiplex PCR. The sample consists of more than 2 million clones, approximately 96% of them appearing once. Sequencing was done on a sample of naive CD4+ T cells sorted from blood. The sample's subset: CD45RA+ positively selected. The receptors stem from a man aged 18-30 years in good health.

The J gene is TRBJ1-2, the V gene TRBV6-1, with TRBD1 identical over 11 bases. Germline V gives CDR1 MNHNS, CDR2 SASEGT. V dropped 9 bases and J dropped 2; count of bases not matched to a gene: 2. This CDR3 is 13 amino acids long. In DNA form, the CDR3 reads TGTGCCAGTGGACAGGGGGCCAACTATGGCTACACCTTC. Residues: CASGQGANYGYTF.

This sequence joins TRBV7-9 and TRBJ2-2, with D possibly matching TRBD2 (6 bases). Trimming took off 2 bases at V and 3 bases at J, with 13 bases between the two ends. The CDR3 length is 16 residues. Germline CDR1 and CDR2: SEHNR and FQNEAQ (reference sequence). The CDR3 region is CASSLWGREDTGELFF. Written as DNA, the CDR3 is TGTGCCAGCAGCTTATGGGGCAGGGAGGACACCGGGGAGCTGTTTTTT.

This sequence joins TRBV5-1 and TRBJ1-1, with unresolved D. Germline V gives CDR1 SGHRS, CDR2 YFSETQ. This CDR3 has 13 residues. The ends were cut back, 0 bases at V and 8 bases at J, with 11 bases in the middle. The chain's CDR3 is CASSLDPLLEAFF. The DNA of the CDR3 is TGCGCCAGCAGCTTGGATCCTTTACTAGAAGCTTTCTTT.

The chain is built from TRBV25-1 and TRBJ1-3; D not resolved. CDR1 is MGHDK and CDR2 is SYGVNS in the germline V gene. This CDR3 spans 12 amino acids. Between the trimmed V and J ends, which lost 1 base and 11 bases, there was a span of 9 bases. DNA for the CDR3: TGTGCCAGCAGTGAATCGGGGAATTCCATATATTTT. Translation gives CASSESGNSIYF.

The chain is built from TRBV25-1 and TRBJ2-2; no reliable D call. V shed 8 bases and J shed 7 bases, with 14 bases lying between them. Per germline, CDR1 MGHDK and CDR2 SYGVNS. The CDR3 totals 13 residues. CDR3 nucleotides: TGTGCCAGCCGAACGGAGCTTCTCGGGGAGCTGTTTTTT. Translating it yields CASRTELLGELFF.

CDR3 nucleotide sequence: TGTGCCAGCAGCTTAGGGCGGGTTCAGGGCTACGAGCAGTACTTC. This translates into CASSLGRVQGYEQYF. V gene TRBV11-2 combines with J gene TRBJ2-7; D assignment may be TRBD1 or TRBD2 (5 bases each). V lost 1 base and J lost 3, with 13 bases in between. The germline gives CDR1 SGHAT, CDR2 FQNNGV. This CDR3 spans 15 amino acids.

The CDR3 loop is CASSPAGESYNEQFF. The CDR3 nucleotides are TGTGCCAGCAGCCCCGCGGGAGAGTCCTACAATGAGCAGTTCTTC. The chain carries TRBV5-4 and TRBJ2-1; 7 bases agree with TRBD2. After removal of 4 bases from V and 1 base from J, the junction contained 5 bases not matched to a gene. This CDR3 is 15 amino acids long. The V gene's germline CDR1 is SGHNT and CDR2 YYREEE (reference sequence).

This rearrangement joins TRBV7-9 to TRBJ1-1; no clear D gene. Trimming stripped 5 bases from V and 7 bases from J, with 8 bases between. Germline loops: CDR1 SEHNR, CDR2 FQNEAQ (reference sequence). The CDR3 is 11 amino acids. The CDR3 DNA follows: TGTGCCAGCAGCCTTCAGTTTGAAGCTTTCTTT. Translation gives CASSLQFEAFF.

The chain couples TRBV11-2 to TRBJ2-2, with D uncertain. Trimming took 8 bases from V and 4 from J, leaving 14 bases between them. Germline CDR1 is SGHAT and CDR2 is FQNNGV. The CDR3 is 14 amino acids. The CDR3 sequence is CASALGGGTGELFF. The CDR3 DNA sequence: TGTGCCAGCGCCTTAGGTGGCGGCACCGGGGAGCTGTTTTTT.

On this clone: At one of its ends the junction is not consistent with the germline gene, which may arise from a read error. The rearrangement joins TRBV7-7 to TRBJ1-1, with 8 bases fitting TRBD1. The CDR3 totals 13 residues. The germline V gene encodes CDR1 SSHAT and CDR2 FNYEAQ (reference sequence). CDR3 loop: CASSLSSGGEAFF. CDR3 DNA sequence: TGTGCTAGCAGCTTATCTTCAGGGGGCGAGGCTTTCTTT.

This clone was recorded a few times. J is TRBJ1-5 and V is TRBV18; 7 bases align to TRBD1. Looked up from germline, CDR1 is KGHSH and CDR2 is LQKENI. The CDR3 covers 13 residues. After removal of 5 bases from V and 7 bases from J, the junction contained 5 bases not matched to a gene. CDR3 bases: TGTGCCAGCTCAACAGGGGAAGGCCAGCCCCAGCATTTT. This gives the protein CASSTGEGQPQHF.

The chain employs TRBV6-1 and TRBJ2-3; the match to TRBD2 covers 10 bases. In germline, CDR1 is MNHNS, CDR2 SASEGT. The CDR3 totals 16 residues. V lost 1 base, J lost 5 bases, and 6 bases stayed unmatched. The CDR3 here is CASSEGAGGQVDTQYF. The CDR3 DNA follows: TGTGCCAGCAGTGAAGGAGCGGGGGGGCAGGTAGATACGCAGTATTTT.

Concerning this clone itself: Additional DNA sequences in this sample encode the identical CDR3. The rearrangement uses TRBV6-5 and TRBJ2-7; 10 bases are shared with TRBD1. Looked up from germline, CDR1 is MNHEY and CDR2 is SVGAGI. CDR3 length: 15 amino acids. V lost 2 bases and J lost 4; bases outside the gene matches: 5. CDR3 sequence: CASSYRDRGQYEQYF. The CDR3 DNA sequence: TGTGCCAGCAGTTACCGGGACAGGGGACAGTACGAGCAGTACTTC.

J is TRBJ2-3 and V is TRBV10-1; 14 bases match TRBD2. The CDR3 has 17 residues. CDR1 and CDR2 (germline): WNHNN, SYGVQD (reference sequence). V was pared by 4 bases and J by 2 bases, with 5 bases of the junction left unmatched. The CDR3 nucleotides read TGCGCCAGCAGTGCCGGGACTAGCGGGGGCTACACAGATACGCAGTATTTT. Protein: CASSAGTSGGYTDTQYF.

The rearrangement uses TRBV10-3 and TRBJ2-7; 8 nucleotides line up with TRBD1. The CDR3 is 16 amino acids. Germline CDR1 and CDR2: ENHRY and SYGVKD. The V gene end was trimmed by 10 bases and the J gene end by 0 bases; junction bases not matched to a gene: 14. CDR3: CATGMGRDRSSYEQYF. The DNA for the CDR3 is TGTGCCACCGGAATGGGTAGGGACAGGAGCTCCTACGAGCAGTACTTC.

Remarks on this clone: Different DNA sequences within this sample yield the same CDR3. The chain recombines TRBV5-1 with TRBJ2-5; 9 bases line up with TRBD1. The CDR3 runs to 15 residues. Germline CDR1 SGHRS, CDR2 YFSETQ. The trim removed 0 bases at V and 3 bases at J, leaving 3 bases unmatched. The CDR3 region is CASSLGDRGKETQYF. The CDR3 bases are TGCGCCAGCAGCTTGGGAGACAGGGGGAAAGAGACCCAGTACTTC.

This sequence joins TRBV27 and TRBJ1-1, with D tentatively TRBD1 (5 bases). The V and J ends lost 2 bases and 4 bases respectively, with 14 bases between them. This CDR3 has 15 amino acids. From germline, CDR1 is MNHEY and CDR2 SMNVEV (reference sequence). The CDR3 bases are TGTGCCAGCAGTTTACGGGCGGGGGTAGGCACTGAAGCTTTCTTT. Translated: CASSLRAGVGTEAFF.

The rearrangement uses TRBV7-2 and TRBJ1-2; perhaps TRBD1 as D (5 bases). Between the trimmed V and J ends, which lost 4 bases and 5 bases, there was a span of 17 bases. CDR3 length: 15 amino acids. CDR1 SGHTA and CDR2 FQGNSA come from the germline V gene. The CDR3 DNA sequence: TGTGCCAGCAGCTACCTTCGGGGGGGGAAGTATGGCTACACCTTC. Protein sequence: CASSYLRGGKYGYTF.

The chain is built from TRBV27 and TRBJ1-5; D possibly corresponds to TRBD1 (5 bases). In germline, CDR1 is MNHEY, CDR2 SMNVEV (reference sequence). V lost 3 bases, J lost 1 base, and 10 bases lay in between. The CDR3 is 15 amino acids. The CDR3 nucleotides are TGTGCCAGCAGTTTCATGCAGGGAAGCAATCAGCCCCAGCATTTT. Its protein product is CASSFMQGSNQPQHF.

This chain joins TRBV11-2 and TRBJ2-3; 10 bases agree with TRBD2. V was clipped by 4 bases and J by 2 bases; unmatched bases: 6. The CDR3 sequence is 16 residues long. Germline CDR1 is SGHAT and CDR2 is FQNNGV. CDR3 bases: TGTGCCAGCAGCTCAGTAGCGGGGGGCCCCACAGATACGCAGTATTTT. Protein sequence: CASSSVAGGPTDTQYF.

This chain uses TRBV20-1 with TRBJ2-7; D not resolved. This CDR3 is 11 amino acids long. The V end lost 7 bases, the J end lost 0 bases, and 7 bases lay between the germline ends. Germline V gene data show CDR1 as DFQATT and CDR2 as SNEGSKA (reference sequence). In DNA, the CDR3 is TGCAGTGGGCAGTCCTCCTACGAGCAGTACTTC. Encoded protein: CSGQSSYEQYF.

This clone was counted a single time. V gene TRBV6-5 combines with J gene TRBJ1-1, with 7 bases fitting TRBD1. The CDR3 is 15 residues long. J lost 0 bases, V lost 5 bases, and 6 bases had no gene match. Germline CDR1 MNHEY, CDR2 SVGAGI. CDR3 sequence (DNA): TGTGCCAGCAGTCCACGGGGACAGTTGAACACTGAAGCTTTCTTT. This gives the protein CASSPRGQLNTEAFF.

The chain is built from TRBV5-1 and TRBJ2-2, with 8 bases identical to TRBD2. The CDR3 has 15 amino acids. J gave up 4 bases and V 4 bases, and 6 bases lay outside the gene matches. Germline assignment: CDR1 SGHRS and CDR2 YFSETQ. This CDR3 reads CASSQGAGGTGELFF. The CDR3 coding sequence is TGCGCCAGCAGCCAAGGTGCGGGGGGCACCGGGGAGCTGTTTTTT.

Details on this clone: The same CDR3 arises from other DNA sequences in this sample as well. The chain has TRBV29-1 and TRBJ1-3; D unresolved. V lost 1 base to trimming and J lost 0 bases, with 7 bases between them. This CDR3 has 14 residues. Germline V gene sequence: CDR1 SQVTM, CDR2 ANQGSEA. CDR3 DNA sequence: TGCAGCGTTGAAGGCCGACTCTCTGGAAACACCATATATTTT. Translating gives CSVEGRLSGNTIYF.

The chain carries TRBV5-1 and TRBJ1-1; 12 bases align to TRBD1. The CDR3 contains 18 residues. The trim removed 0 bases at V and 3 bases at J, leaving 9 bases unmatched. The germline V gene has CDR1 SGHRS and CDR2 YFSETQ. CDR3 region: CASSLEGQGAGRDTEAFF. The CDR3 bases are TGCGCCAGCAGCTTGGAGGGACAGGGGGCAGGAAGAGACACTGAAGCTTTCTTT.

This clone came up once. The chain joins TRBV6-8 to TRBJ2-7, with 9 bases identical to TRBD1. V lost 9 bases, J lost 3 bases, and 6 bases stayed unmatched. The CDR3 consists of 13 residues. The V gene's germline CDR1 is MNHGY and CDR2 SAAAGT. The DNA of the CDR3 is TGTGCCAGAGGGACAGGGATACTCTACGAGCAGTACTTC. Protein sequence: CARGTGILYEQYF.

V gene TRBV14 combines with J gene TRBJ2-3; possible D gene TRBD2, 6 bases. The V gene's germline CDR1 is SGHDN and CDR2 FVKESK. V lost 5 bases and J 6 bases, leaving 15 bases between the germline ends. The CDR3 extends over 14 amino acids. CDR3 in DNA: TGTGCCAGCAGCTTAGTCGGAGGGGCCGATACGCAGTATTTT. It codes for CASSLVGGADTQYF.

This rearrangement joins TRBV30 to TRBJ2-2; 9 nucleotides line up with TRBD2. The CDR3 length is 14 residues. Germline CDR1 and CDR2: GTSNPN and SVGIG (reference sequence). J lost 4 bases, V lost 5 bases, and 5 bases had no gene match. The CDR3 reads CAWAGTSSTGELFF. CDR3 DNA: TGTGCCTGGGCCGGGACTAGCAGCACCGGGGAGCTGTTTTTT.

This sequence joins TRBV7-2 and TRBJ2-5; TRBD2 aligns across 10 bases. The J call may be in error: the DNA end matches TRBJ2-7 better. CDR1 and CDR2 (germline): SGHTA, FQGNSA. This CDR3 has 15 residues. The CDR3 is CASRDVAGGGYEQYF. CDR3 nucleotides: TGTGCCAGCAGAGACGTAGCGGGAGGTGGCTACGAGCAGTACTTC.

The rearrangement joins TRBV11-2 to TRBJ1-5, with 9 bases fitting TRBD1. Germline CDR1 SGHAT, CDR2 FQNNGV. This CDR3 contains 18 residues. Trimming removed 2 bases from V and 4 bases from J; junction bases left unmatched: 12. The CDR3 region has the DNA TGTGCCAGCAGCTTAATACCCACGGACAGGGGATGGAATCAGCCCCAGCATTTT. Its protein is CASSLIPTDRGWNQPQHF.

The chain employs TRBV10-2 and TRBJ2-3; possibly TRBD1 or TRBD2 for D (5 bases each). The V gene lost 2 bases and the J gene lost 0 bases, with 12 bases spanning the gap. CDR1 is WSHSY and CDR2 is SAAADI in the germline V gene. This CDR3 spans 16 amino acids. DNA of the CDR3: TGCGCCAGCAGTGAGGTGAAGGGGAGTAGCACAGATACGCAGTATTTT. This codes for CASSEVKGSSTDTQYF.

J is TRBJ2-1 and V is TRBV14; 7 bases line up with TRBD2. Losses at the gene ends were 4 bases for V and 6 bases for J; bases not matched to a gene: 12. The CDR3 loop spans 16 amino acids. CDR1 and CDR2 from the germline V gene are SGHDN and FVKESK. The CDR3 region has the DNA TGTGCCAGCAGCCGGGATGTTATCGGGAGGAGCAATGAGCAGTTCTTC. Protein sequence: CASSRDVIGRSNEQFF.